The rows below give T cell receptor beta chains drawn from one sample of a study of cytomegalovirus exposure and HLA in healthy donors. This table comes from immunoSEQ multiplex PCR, and its TCRdb copy is limited to in-frame clones, with some not included. The data contain 150,000 to 200,000 clones, more than 70% of them singletons. Sequenced sample: PBMCs. The receptors here all came from a girl under 18 in good health and CMV-seronegative. Both conserved end residues are trimmed from each CDR3.

>TRBV7-9|TRBJ1-1
ASSLGIGQFTEAF
>TRBV18|TRBJ2-1
ASSPSITTSGGEQF
>TRBV10-3|TRBJ1-1
AIKGTGSAEAF
>TRBV7-7|TRBJ2-2
ASSPLTGTGELF
>TRBV6-1|TRBJ1-2
ASTGLVDGYT
>TRBV9|TRBJ2-3
ASSVVSSGGHSTDTQY
>TRBV5-8|TRBJ1-1
ASSSGTGYTEAF
>TRBV9|TRBJ2-5
ASSVGWTSSVGTQY
>TRBV5-1|TRBJ1-2
ASRRTGTGDGYT
>TRBV10-1|TRBJ2-7
ASSGGPYEQY
>TRBV7-2|TRBJ2-7
ASSRTSGVYEQY
>TRBV19|TRBJ2-1
ASSMLGDSTYNEQF
>TRBV4-2|TRBJ1-1
ASSHTGGNTEAF
>TRBV21-1|TRBJ1-2
ASSKASRAGGINYGYT
>TRBV5-1|TRBJ1-4
ASSFGQGGEKLF
>TRBV30|TRBJ2-1
AWEPGLPYNEQF